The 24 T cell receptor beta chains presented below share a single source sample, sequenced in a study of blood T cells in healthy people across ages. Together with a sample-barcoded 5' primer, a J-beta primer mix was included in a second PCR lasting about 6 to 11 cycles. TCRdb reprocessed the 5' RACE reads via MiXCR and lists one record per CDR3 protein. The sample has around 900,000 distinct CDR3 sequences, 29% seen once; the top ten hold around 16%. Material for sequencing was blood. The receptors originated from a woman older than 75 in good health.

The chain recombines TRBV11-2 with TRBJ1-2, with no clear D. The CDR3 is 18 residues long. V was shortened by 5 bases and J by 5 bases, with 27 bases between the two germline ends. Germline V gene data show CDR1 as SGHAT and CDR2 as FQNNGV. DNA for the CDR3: TGTGCCAGCAGCGGGTTCGGGTTAAAGGCTTTCCGGGATTATGGCTACACCTTC. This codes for CASSGFGLKAFRDYGYTF.

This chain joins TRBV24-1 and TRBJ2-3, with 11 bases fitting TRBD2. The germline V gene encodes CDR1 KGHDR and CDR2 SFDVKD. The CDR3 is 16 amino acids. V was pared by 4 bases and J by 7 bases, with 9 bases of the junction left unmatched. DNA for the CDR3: TGTGCCACCAGTGAGTTCCTAGCGGGGGGTTCTTATACGCAGTATTTT. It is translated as CATSEFLAGGSYTQYF.

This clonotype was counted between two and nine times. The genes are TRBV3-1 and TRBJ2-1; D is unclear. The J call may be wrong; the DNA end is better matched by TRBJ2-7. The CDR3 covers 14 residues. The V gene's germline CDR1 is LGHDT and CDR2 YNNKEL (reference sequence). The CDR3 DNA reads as TGTGCCAGCAGCCAAGCCCCCCGCTACAATGAGCAGTACTTC. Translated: CASSQAPRYNEQYF.

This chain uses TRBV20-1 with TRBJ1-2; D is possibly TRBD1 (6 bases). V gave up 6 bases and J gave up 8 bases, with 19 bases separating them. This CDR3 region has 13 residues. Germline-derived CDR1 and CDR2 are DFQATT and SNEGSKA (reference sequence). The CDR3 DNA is TGCAGTGCCGGAACCTCGGGGGGCGAGGGCTACACCTTC. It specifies CSAGTSGGEGYTF.

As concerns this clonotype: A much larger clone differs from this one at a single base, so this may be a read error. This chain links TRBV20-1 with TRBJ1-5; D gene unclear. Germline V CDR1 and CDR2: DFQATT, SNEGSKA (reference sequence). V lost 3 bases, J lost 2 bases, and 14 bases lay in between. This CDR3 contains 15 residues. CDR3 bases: TGCAGTGCTAGGTCTCCTGTTGACGGCAATCAGCCCCAGCATTTT. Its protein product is CSARSPVDGNQPQHF.

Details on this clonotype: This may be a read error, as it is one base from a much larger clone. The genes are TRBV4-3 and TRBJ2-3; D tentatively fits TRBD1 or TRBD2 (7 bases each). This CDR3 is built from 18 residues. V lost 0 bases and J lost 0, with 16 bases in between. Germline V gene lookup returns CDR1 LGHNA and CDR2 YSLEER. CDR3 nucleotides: TGCGCCAGCAGCCAAGAAGCGGGGACAGTGCTCAGCACAGATACGCAGTATTTT. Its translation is CASSQEAGTVLSTDTQYF.

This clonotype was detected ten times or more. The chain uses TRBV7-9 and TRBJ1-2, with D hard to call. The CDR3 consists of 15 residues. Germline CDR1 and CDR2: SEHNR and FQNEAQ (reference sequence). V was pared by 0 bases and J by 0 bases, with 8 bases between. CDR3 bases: TGTGCCAGCAGCTTAGCCCCCGGAGCTAACTATGGCTACACCTTC. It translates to CASSLAPGANYGYTF.

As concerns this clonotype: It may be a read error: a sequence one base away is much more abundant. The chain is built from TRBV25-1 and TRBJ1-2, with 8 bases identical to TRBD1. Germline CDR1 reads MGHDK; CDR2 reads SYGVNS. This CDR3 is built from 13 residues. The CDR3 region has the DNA TGTGCCAGCACTCAGACAGGTCCAGGGGGCTACATCTTC. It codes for CASTQTGPGGYIF.

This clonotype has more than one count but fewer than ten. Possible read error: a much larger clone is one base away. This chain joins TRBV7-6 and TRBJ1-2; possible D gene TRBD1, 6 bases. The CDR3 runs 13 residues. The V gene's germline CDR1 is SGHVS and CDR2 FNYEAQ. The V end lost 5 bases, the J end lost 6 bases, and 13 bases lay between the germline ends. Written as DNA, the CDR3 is TGTGCCAGCAGCACAAGACAGGACCATGGCTACACCTTC. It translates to CASSTRQDHGYTF.

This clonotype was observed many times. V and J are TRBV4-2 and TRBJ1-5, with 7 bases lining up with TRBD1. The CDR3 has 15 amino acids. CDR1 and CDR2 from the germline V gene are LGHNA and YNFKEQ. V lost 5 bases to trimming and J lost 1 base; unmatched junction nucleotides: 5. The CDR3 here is CASSEQGQSNQPQHF. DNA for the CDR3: TGTGCCAGCAGCGAACAGGGACAGAGCAATCAGCCCCAGCATTTT.

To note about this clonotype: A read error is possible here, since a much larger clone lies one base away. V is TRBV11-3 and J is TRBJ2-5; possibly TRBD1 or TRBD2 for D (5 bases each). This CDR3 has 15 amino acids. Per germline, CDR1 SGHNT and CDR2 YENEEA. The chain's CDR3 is CASSLVGTHQGTQYF. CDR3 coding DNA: TGTGCCAGCAGCTTAGTCGGGACGCACCAAGGGACCCAGTACTTC.

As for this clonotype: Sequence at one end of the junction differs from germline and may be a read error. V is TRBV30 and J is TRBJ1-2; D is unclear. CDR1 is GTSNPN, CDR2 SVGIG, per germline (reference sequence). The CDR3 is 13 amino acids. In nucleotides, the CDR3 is TGTGCCAGGAGTTCGCCGGGGTTCTATGGCTACACCTTC. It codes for CARSSPGFYGYTF.

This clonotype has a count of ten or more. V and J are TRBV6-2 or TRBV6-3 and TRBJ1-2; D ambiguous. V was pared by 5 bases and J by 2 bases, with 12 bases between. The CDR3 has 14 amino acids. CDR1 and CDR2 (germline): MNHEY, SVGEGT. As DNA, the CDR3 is TGTGCCAGCAGTGACCCTCTGCAGAACTATGGCTACACCTTC. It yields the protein CASSDPLQNYGYTF.

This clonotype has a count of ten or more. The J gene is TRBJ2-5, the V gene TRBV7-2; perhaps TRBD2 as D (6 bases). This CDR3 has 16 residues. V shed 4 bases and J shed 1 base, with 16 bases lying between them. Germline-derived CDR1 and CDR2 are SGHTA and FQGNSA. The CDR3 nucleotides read TGTGCCAGCAGCTCCTCACTAGCCGTTCGCCAAGAGACCCAGTACTTC. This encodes CASSSSLAVRQETQYF.

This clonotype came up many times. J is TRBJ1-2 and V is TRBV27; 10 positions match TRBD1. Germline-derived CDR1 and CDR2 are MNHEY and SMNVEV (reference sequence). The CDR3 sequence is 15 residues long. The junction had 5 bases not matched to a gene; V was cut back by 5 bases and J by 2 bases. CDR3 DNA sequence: TGTGCCAGCAGTCTCGGACAGGGGGGGAACTATGGCTACACCTTC. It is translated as CASSLGQGGNYGYTF.

The CDR3: CASSRSGQGMTEAFF. The CDR3 nucleotides are TGTGCCAGCAGCCGCTCTGGACAGGGGATGACTGAAGCTTTCTTT. The rearrangement uses TRBV7-2 and TRBJ1-1, with 9 nucleotides matching TRBD1. The V and J ends lost 5 bases and 5 bases, in that order; junction bases with no gene match: 9. Germline V CDR1 and CDR2: SGHTA, FQGNSA. The CDR3 totals 15 residues.

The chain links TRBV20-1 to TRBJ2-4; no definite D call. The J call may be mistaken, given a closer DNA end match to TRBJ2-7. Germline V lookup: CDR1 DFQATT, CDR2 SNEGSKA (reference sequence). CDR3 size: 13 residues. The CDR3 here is CSAKTVRPYEQYF. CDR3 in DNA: TGCAGTGCTAAAACCGTAAGGCCCTACGAGCAGTACTTC.

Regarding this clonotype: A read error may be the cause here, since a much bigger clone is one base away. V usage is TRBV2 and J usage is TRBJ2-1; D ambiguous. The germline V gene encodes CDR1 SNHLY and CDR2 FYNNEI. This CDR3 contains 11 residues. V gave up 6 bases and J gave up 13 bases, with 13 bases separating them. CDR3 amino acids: CASSAGNNQFF. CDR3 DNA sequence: TGTGCCAGCAGCGCCGGTAATAACCAGTTCTTC.

The CDR3 DNA sequence: TGCAGTGCGGTCAGCAACACCGGGGAGCTGTTTTTT. This gives the protein CSAVSNTGELFF. The gene calls are TRBV20-1 and TRBJ2-2; D not resolved. The V end lost 6 bases, the J end lost 2 bases, and 7 bases lay between the germline ends. Per the germline V gene, CDR1 is DFQATT and CDR2 is SNEGSKA (reference sequence). The CDR3 is 12 residues long.

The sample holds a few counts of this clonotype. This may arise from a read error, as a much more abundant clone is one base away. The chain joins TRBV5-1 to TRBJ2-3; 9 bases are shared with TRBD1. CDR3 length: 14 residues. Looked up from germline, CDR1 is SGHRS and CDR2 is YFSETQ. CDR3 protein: CVSSLDRGRDTQYF. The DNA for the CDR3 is TGCGTCAGCAGCTTGGACAGGGGAAGAGATACGCAGTATTTT.

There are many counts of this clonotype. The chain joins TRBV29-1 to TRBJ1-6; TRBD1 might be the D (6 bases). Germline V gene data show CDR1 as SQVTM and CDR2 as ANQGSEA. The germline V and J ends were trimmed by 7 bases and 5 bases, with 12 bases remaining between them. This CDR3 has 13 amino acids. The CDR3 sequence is CSARDTDNSPLHF. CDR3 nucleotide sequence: TGCAGCGCCCGGGACACCGATAATTCACCCCTCCACTTT.

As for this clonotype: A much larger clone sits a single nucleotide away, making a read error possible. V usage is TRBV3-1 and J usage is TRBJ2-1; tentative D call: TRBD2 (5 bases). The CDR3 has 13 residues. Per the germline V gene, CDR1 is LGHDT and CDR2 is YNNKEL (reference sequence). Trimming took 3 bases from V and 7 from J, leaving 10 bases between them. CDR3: CASSQQLVNEQFF. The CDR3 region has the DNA TGTGCCAGCAGCCAGCAACTAGTGAATGAGCAGTTCTTC.

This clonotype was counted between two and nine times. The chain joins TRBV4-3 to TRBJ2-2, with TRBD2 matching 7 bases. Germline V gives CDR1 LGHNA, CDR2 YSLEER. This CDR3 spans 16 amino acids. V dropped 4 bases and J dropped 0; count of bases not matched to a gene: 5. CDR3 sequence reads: CASSPGTISNTGELFF. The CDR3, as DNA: TGCGCCAGCAGCCCCGGGACTATTTCGAACACCGGGGAGCTGTTTTTT.

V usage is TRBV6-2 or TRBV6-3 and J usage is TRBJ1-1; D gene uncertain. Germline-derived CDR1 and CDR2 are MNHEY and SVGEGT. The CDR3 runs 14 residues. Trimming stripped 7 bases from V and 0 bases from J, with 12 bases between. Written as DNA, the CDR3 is TGTGCCAGCATGTTCCGGGCCCTGAACACTGAAGCTTTCTTT. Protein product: CASMFRALNTEAFF.